One and the same sample provided the 26 T cell receptor beta chains below, sequenced in a study of T-cell reconstitution after alpha-beta-depleted transplantation in children. This sample's TCRbeta library carried unique molecular identifier barcodes. TCRdb fed the PCR reads into MiXCR, producing one record per CDR3 protein. The sample shows about 400,000 distinct CDR3 sequences, roughly 20% of them seen only once. Sample: PBMCs from the stem cell graft donor, taken from the stem cell graft. The receptors originated from a human donor who donated a stem cell graft to a child with acute myeloid leukemia.

This clonotype was seen more than once but under ten times. The chain combines TRBV15 with TRBJ1-2; no reliable D call. The germline V gene has CDR1 LNHNV and CDR2 YYDKDF (reference sequence). There are 14 residues in the CDR3. V was clipped by 0 bases and J by 4 bases, with 9 bases between them. The CDR3 sequence is CATSREGGSYGYTF. CDR3 DNA: TGTGCCACCAGCAGAGAAGGCGGGAGCTATGGCTACACCTTC.

This sequence joins TRBV4-3 and TRBJ2-1; D is unresolved. The CDR3 runs to 14 residues. CDR1 is LGHNA, CDR2 YSLEER, per germline. Trimming stripped 4 bases from V and 3 bases from J, with 10 bases between. The CDR3 coding sequence is TGCGCCAGCAGCCGGTACGCAGGCTACAATGAGCAGTTCTTC. Translated, it gives CASSRYAGYNEQFF.

V and J are TRBV10-3 and TRBJ2-2; 7 bases agree with TRBD2. The V gene end was trimmed by 8 bases and the J gene end by 4 bases; junction bases not matched to a gene: 4. This CDR3 has 13 residues. Germline-derived CDR1 and CDR2 are ENHRY and SYGVKD. CDR3 sequence: CAIQWGGTGELFF. The DNA for the CDR3 is TGTGCCATCCAATGGGGGGGCACCGGGGAGCTGTTTTTT.

This clonotype was counted many times. The junction shows a germline mismatch at one end, possibly a read error. The chain has TRBV28 and TRBJ2-7; tentative D call: TRBD2 (7 bases). The CDR3 runs 15 residues. Germline assignment: CDR1 MDHEN and CDR2 SYDVKM. Written as DNA, the CDR3 is TGTGCCAGCAGTTTACTCACATGGGAGGGACACGAGCGGTACTTC. Translating it yields CASSLLTWEGHERYF.

The rearrangement links TRBV7-8 to TRBJ2-7; D is unresolved. V gave up 0 bases and J gave up 7 bases, with 22 bases separating them. The CDR3 extends over 17 amino acids. Germline V gene sequence: CDR1 SGHVS, CDR2 FQNEAQ. The CDR3 DNA reads TGTGCCAGCAGCTTAGCGAGGATCCCGGGCCCTGCGTTGGAGCAGTACTTC. It codes for CASSLARIPGPALEQYF.

The chain uses TRBV18 and TRBJ1-6; D not resolved. CDR3 length: 15 amino acids. Germline V lookup: CDR1 KGHSH, CDR2 LQKENI. V was shortened by 4 bases and J by 7 bases, with 14 bases between the two germline ends. DNA of the CDR3: TGTGCCAGCTCACTCTTCCCCCCGGAAAATTCACCCCTCCACTTT. It yields the protein CASSLFPPENSPLHF.

This clonotype was seen more than once but under ten times. The chain joins TRBV12-3 or TRBV12-4 to TRBJ2-3; TRBD2 agrees at 13 bases. This CDR3 comprises 15 residues. With 7 bases clipped from V and 6 bases from J, the junction kept 7 bases outside the gene matches. The CDR3, as DNA: TGTGCCAGCACCTGGACTAGCGGGAGAAGGGATACGCAGTATTTT. Encoded protein: CASTWTSGRRDTQYF.

V is TRBV5-5 and J is TRBJ1-5; 7 nucleotides match TRBD1. The ends lost 0 bases at V and 6 bases at J; junction bases unmatched: 12. There are 17 residues in the CDR3. In germline, CDR1 is SGHKS, CDR2 YYEKEE (reference sequence). The CDR3 spells CASSLADDRARGQPQHF. CDR3 in DNA: TGTGCCAGCAGCTTGGCCGATGACAGGGCGAGGGGTCAGCCCCAGCATTTT. Full variable domain (missing parts from reference TRBV5-5 and TRBJ1-5): DAGVTQSPTHLIKTRGQQVTLRCSPISGHKSVSWYQQVLGQGPQFIFQYYEKEERGRGNFPDRFSARQFPNYSSELNVNALLLGDSALYLCASSLADDRARGQPQHFGDGTRLSIL.

The J gene is TRBJ1-1, the V gene TRBV20-1; the D gene is possibly TRBD1 (6 bases). This CDR3 is 12 amino acids long. CDR1 is DFQATT and CDR2 is SNEGSKA in the germline V gene (reference sequence). Trimming pared 8 bases from V and 3 bases from J, leaving 13 bases between. CDR3 sequence reads: CSPWGRDTEAFF. CDR3 DNA sequence: TGCAGTCCTTGGGGGCGTGACACTGAAGCTTTCTTT.

This clonotype was seen a handful of times. V and J are TRBV28 and TRBJ2-7, with 7 bases identical to TRBD2. V gave up 3 bases and J gave up 5 bases; unmatched junction bases: 7. Germline V CDR1 and CDR2: MDHEN, SYDVKM. This CDR3 is 14 amino acids long. CDR3 DNA sequence: TGTGCCAGCAGTTTCCCGACTAGCTTCCACGAGCAGTACTTC. This encodes CASSFPTSFHEQYF.

This clonotype was seen ten or more times. For the CDR3, the DNA is TGCAGTGCAACCCCGGGAGACATTCAGTACTTC. Translating gives CSATPGDIQYF. The V and J genes are TRBV20-1 and TRBJ2-4; TRBD2 is a possible D gene (6 bases). CDR1 and CDR2 from the germline V gene are DFQATT and SNEGSKA (reference sequence). V was cut by 6 bases and J by 8 bases, with 11 bases left in between. The CDR3 spans 11 residues.

This clonotype was detected ten times or more. CDR3 sequence reads: CASSSDEQFF. The CDR3 DNA follows: TGTGCCAGCAGTTCTGATGAGCAGTTCTTC. The chain couples TRBV25-1 to TRBJ2-1; D is ambiguous. Germline V gene sequence: CDR1 MGHDK, CDR2 SYGVNS. The CDR3 totals 10 residues. V lost 5 bases and J 8 bases, leaving 4 bases between the germline ends.

The V call is TRBV28, the J call TRBJ2-1; 14 bases are a match to TRBD2. The germline CDR1 and CDR2 sequences are MDHEN and SYDVKM. The CDR3 is 18 residues long. V gave up 2 bases and J gave up 7 bases; unmatched junction bases: 10. The CDR3 sequence is CASSLIPKTSGRANEQFF. For the CDR3, the DNA is TGTGCCAGCAGTTTAATCCCCAAGACTAGCGGGAGGGCTAATGAGCAGTTCTTC.

The rearrangement uses TRBV12-3 or TRBV12-4 and TRBJ1-4; D perhaps matches TRBD1 (5 bases). CDR3 length: 16 amino acids. V lost 5 bases to trimming and J lost 4 bases, with 17 bases between them. CDR3 sequence (DNA): TGTGCCAGCAGTCCCGAAGCGGGACGGAATAATGAAAAACTGTTTTTT. Translated, it gives CASSPEAGRNNEKLFF.

This chain connects TRBV4-2 to TRBJ2-7; 8 nucleotides align to TRBD2. Germline V gene data show CDR1 as LGHNA and CDR2 as YNFKEQ. The length of the CDR3 is 18 residues. V dropped 1 base and J dropped 3; count of bases not matched to a gene: 14. CDR3 region: CASSQARPYSGKDYEQYF. The CDR3, as DNA: TGTGCCAGCAGCCAAGCCCGTCCTTATAGCGGGAAGGACTACGAGCAGTACTTC.

Many counts were recorded for this clonotype. The genes are TRBV28 and TRBJ2-7; 9 bases map to TRBD1. The CDR3 totals 17 residues. Unmatched junction bases numbered 15, after V lost 4 bases and J lost 5 bases. Germline V lookup: CDR1 MDHEN, CDR2 SYDVKM. For the CDR3, the DNA is TGTGCCAGCAGTTCCGGCCTCAGACAGGGGGTCTTCCACGAGCAGTACTTC. It codes for CASSSGLRQGVFHEQYF.

This clonotype was counted between two and nine times. The CDR3 nucleotides read TGTGCCACCAGTGATGCCCGACTAGCAACCCTCACCACAGATACGCAGTATTTT. It specifies CATSDARLATLTTDTQYF. The gene calls are TRBV24-1 and TRBJ2-3, with 7 bases lining up with TRBD2. V was clipped by 3 bases and J by 2 bases; unmatched bases: 13. From germline, CDR1 is KGHDR and CDR2 SFDVKD. The CDR3 is 18 residues long.

V and J are TRBV12-3 or TRBV12-4 and TRBJ2-3, with a weak D call TRBD2 (6 bases). V dropped 6 bases and J dropped 6 bases, with 10 bases sitting between them. This CDR3 is built from 12 residues. In nucleotides, the CDR3 is TGTGCCAGCAGGGAGGGTTTTGATACGCAGTATTTT. This gives the protein CASREGFDTQYF.

A few counts support this clonotype. This rearrangement joins TRBV7-2 to TRBJ2-6; 8 nucleotides agree with TRBD1. The CDR3 is 17 residues long. Germline V gene sequence: CDR1 SGHTA, CDR2 FQGNSA. V shed 0 bases, J shed 3 bases, and the junction held 4 bases outside the gene matches. The CDR3 loop is CASSLAQGAYGANVLTF. Written as DNA, the CDR3 is TGTGCCAGCAGCTTAGCTCAGGGGGCGTATGGGGCCAACGTCCTGACTTTC.

This chain uses TRBV18 with TRBJ2-7, with 9 bases aligning to TRBD1. Unmatched junction bases numbered 4, after V lost 4 bases and J lost 0 bases. Germline V lookup: CDR1 KGHSH, CDR2 LQKENI. This CDR3 has 15 amino acids. The CDR3 DNA is TGTGCCAGCTCACAGGGACAGGGTATCTCCTACGAGCAGTACTTC. It specifies CASSQGQGISYEQYF.

Note on this clonotype: The junction differs from germline at one of its ends, possibly a read error. The V gene is TRBV7-7, the J gene TRBJ2-6, with unresolved D. CDR3 length: 12 residues. Germline-derived CDR1 and CDR2 are SSHAT and FNYEAQ (reference sequence). CDR3 in amino acids: CASSPDANVLTF. CDR3 nucleotides: TGTGCTAGCAGCCCTGACGCCAACGTCCTGACTTTC.

This clonotype appeared a few times. The rearrangement joins TRBV6-1 to TRBJ1-2; D is uncertain. Looked up from germline, CDR1 is MNHNS and CDR2 is SASEGT. V gave up 6 bases and J gave up 8 bases, with 19 bases separating them. The CDR3 consists of 14 residues. DNA for the CDR3: TGTGCCAGCAGGACACCCAGTACACTGGAGGGCTACACCTTC. It specifies CASRTPSTLEGYTF.

The chain couples TRBV6-4 to TRBJ2-1; the match to TRBD2 covers 10 bases. Per the germline V gene, CDR1 is MRHNA and CDR2 is SNTAGT. This CDR3 is 19 amino acids long. Trimming took 6 bases from V and 5 from J; bases not matched to a gene: 19. The CDR3: CASRTIKGRTSGRDNEQFF. The CDR3, as DNA: TGTGCCAGCAGGACCATAAAGGGGCGGACTAGCGGAAGAGACAATGAGCAGTTCTTC.

This clonotype has just a few counts. The chain joins TRBV10-3 to TRBJ1-2; D remains ambiguous. The CDR3 has 15 amino acids. CDR1 and CDR2 (germline): ENHRY, SYGVKD. Trimming cost V 0 bases and J 3 bases, with 11 bases left between them. In DNA form, the CDR3 reads TGTGCCATCAGTGAGTCGGGAGGAAGGGACTATGGCTACACCTTC. Its protein product is CAISESGGRDYGYTF.

CDR3 coding DNA: TGTGCCAGCAGCCTAGCGCAAAATGAGCAGTTCTTC. It codes for CASSLAQNEQFF. The V call is TRBV11-2, the J call TRBJ2-1; D may be TRBD2 (6 bases). The CDR3 sequence is 12 residues long. Looked up from germline, CDR1 is SGHAT and CDR2 is FQNNGV. V gave up 5 bases and J gave up 7 bases, with 9 bases separating them.

There are many counts of this clonotype. In DNA, the CDR3 is TGCAGTGCTAGAGATTCGGCAGGGACAGATACGCAGTATTTT. Translated, it gives CSARDSAGTDTQYF. V gene TRBV20-1 combines with J gene TRBJ2-3; possible D gene TRBD1, 5 bases. Deletions cut 0 bases from V and 3 bases from J, with 10 bases between. The CDR3 has 14 amino acids. Germline V gene lookup returns CDR1 DFQATT and CDR2 SNEGSKA (reference sequence).